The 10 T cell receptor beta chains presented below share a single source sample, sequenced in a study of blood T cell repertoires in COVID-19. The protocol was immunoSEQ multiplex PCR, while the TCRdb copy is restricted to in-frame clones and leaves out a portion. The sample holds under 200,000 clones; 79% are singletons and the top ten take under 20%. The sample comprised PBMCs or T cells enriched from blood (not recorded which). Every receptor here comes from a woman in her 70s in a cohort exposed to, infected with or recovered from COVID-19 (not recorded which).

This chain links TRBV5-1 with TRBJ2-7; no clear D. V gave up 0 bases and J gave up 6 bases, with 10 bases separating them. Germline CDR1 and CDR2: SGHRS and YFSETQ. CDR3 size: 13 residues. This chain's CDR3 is CASSLAKNGEQYF. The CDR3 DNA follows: TGCGCCAGCAGCTTGGCCAAAAACGGCGAGCAGTACTTC.

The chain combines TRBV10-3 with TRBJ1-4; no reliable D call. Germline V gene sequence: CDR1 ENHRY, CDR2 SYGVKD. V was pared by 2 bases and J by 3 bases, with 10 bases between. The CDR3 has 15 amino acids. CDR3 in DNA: TGTGCCATCAGTGAGAGGGAGGGTTCTAATGAAAAACTGTTTTTT. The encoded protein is CAISEREGSNEKLFF.

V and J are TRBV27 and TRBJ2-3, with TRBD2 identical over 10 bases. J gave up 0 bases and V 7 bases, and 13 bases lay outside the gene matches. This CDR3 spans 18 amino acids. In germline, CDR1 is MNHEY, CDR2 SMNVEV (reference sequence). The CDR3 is CASNTRGLAVTSTDTQYF. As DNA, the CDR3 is TGTGCCAGCAACACTCGAGGACTAGCGGTAACTAGCACAGATACGCAGTATTTT.

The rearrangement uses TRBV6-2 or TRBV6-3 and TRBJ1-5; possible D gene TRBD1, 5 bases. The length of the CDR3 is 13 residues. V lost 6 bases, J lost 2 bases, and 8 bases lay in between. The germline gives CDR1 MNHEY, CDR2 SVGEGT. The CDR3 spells CASSWGGNQPQHF. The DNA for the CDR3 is TGTGCCAGCAGCTGGGGGGGCAATCAGCCCCAGCATTTT.

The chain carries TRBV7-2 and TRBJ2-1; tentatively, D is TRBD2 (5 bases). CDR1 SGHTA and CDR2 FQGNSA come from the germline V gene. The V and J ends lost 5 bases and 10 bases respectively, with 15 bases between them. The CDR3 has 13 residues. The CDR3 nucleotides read TGTGCCAGCAGCCCTCATCGGGATGGGGAGCAGTTCTTC. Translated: CASSPHRDGEQFF.

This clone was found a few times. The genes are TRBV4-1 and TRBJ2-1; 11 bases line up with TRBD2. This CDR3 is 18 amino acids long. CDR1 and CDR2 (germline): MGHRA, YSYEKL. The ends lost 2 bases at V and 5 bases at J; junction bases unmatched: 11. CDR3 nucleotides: TGCGCCAGCAGCCAACGAACTAGCGGGAGCCCCTTAGACAATGAGCAGTTCTTC. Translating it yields CASSQRTSGSPLDNEQFF.

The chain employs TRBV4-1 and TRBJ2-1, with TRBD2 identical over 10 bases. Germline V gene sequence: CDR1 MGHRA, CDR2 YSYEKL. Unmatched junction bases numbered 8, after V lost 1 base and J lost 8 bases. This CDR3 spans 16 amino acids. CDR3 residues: CASSQGTSGTRDEQFF. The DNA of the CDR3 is TGCGCCAGCAGCCAAGGCACTAGCGGGACTCGGGATGAGCAGTTCTTC.

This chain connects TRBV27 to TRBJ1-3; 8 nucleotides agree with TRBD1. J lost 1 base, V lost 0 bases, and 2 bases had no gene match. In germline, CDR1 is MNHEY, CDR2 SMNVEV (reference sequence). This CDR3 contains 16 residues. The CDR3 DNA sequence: TGTGCCAGCAGTTTATCGGACAGGGCGTCTGGAAACACCATATATTTT. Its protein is CASSLSDRASGNTIYF.

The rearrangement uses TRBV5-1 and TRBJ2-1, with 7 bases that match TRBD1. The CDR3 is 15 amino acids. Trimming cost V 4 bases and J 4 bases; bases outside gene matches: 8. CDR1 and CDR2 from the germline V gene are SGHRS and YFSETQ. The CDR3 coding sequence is TGCGCCAGCAGCCAACCGGGACAGATATACAATGAGCAGTTCTTC. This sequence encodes CASSQPGQIYNEQFF.

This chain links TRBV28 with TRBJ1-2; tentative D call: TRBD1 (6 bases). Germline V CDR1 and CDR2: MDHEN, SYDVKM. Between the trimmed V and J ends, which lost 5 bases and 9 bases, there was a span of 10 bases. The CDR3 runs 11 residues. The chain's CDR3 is CASSLQGSYTF. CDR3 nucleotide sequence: TGTGCCAGCAGTCTACAGGGAAGCTACACCTTC.